The clone carrying this T cell receptor (beta chain) was detected a few times. This specimen comes from a study of OX40 agonist ivuxolimab in advanced cancers. Study at large: There were three patients with partial responses, one having hepatocellular carcinoma and two cutaneous melanoma.

Germline V lookup: CDR1 LNHDA, CDR2 SQIVND (reference sequence). V lost 5 bases, J lost 5 bases, and 12 bases lay in between. This CDR3 spans 13 amino acids. Exclusion of a patient followed from autoimmune disease history or systemic immunosuppression. Using immunoSEQ multiplex PCR, the repertoire was profiled, and TCRdb retains in-frame clones only, with some absent. The table has tens of thousands of clones, around 82% seen once. This clonotype originated in an adult with an advanced solid tumor such as melanoma, head and neck, liver or kidney cancer. The sequenced sample was CD4+ or CD8+ T cells sorted from blood, obtained in a trial of the OX40 agonist ivuxolimab. The chain has TRBV19 and TRBJ2-5, with D possibly being TRBD2 (5 bases). CDR3: CASSLRSGETQYF. The CDR3 nucleotides are TGTGCCAGTAGTCTCAGATCGGGGGAGACCCAGTACTTC.